This TCR beta chain appears in the sequencing data of a study of T cells in Graves' hyperthyroidism and ophthalmopathy. The CDR3 extends over 14 amino acids. The germline V gene encodes CDR1 LGHNT and CDR2 FRNRAP. J lost 7 bases, V lost 5 bases, and 8 bases had no gene match. Using RNA transcripts as the source, TCR beta CDR3 regions were amplified. Carried out on the TCR CDR3, a first-round RT-PCR used the HTBI primer set. From the multiplex PCR reads, TCRdb called clonotypes with MiXCR, one entry per CDR3 protein. The data hold roughly 840,000 distinct CDR3 sequences, with about two fifths observed a single time.

This receptor was identified in a man aged 18 to 29 with Graves' hyperthyroidism. The chain joins TRBV12-5 to TRBJ2-5; 9 positions agree with TRBD1. The sample comprised blood. This CDR3 reads CASGPEQGAGTQYF. CDR3 DNA: TGTGCTAGTGGTCCTGAACAGGGGGCCGGGACCCAGTACTTC.